The 14 T cell receptor beta chains below come from one sample, sequenced in a study of regulatory T cells in long-lasting Graves disease. The time point: persistent/refractory GD, antithyroid drugs over 5 years with positive TRAb. RNA from PBMCs was the source of the TCR library. Construction of the TCR beta libraries employed iRepertoire HTBI primers in conjunction with Arm-PCR of CDR3 regions. Each CDR3 protein gets one entry after TCRdb re-called the multiplex PCR reads with MiXCR. Among hundreds of thousands of distinct CDR3 sequences listed, roughly 22% were seen once. The sequences come from peripheral blood mononuclear cells (PBMCs), collected when the disease was refractory, from a patient treated with antithyroid drugs. The origin of the receptors is a female donor with Graves disease.

Turning to this clonotype: With a much larger clone just one base away, this may be a read error. The chain couples TRBV6-2 or TRBV6-3 to TRBJ1-1; D perhaps matches TRBD1 (6 bases). The CDR3 has 14 amino acids. CDR1 and CDR2 (germline): MNHEY, SVGEGT. V lost 7 bases and J 1 base, leaving 13 bases between the germline ends. The CDR3 spells CASTIRGANTEAFF. CDR3 DNA sequence: TGTGCCAGCACCATACGGGGGGCGAACACTGAAGCTTTCTTT.

Details on this clonotype: No conserved phenylalanine or tryptophan ends this CDR3, so it is likely a read error. It is unclear where the CDR3 begins or ends on the DNA, so no DNA is shown, and the CDR3 is as TCRdb lists it. The V and J genes are TRBV20-1 and TRBJ1-1; TRBD1, as called in the table, went unchecked against the DNA. Inclusive of both ends, the CDR3 amounts to 15 amino acids. CDR1 DFQATT and CDR2 SNEGSKA come from the germline V gene (reference sequence). Here the CDR3 reads CSARGINGGKRGARI.

This chain connects TRBV6-1 to TRBJ1-5; D gene unclear. Germline CDR1 reads MNHNS; CDR2 reads SASEGT. Trimming stripped 4 bases from V and 6 bases from J, with 13 bases between. The CDR3 totals 14 residues. As DNA, the CDR3 is TGTGCCAGCAGTGCAGATGGGAGAAGTCAGCCCCAGCATTTT. Translation gives CASSADGRSQPQHF.

This clonotype was detected ten times or more. This sequence joins TRBV6-5 and TRBJ2-5; 8 positions match TRBD2. With 4 bases clipped from V and 5 bases from J, the junction kept 6 bases outside the gene matches. Germline V gene sequence: CDR1 MNHEY, CDR2 SVGAGI. The length of the CDR3 is 14 residues. The DNA of the CDR3 is TGTGCCAGCAGTTTCGGACTAGCATCCGAGACCCAGTACTTC. This gives the protein CASSFGLASETQYF.

Concerning this clonotype: A read error may be the cause here, since a much bigger clone is one base away. CDR3 nucleotides: TGTGCCAGCAGCTTAAGACAGTCGCGACTCCAAGAGACCCAGTACTTC. It is translated as CASSLRQSRLQETQYF. The chain has TRBV7-6 and TRBJ2-5; TRBD1 is a possible D gene (5 bases). V lost 2 bases and J lost 1, with 14 bases in between. The CDR3 runs to 16 residues. CDR1 SGHVS and CDR2 FNYEAQ come from the germline V gene.

The V call is TRBV3-2, the J call TRBJ2-7; the table's D call of TRBD1 was not tested on the DNA. TRBV3-2 is described as a pseudogene. This CDR3 has 14 amino acids. The CDR3 nucleotides are TGTGCCAGCAGCCAAGTGGGGGCGGGCTACGAGCAGTACTTC. It is translated as CASSQVGAGYEQYF.

The chain couples TRBV11-2 to TRBJ2-1; no definite D call. Germline V gene sequence: CDR1 SGHAT, CDR2 FQNNGV. The CDR3 covers 14 residues. Trimming removed 1 base from V and 7 bases from J, with 11 bases in between. The CDR3, as DNA: TGTGCCAGCAGCTTAGTAACCCGGCGGAATGAGCAGTTCTTC. As protein: CASSLVTRRNEQFF.

This clonotype has ten or more counts. The J gene is TRBJ2-7, the V gene TRBV11-3; perhaps TRBD1 as D (7 bases). The CDR3 covers 15 residues. Trimming removed 2 bases from V and 2 bases from J, with 13 bases in between. Germline V gives CDR1 SGHNT, CDR2 YENEEA. Written as DNA, the CDR3 is TGTGCCAGCAGCTTACACCGCGGGACAGCCTACGAGCAGTACTTC. It encodes CASSLHRGTAYEQYF.

The CDR3 nucleotides read TGTGCCAGCAGCCCTTCGGGGGGTCTCTACGAGCAGTACTTC. Protein: CASSPSGGLYEQYF. The chain is built from TRBV3-1 and TRBJ2-7; 7 nucleotides line up with TRBD2. The CDR3 runs to 14 residues. Per the germline V gene, CDR1 is LGHDT and CDR2 is YNNKEL (reference sequence). V was clipped by 4 bases and J by 3 bases; unmatched bases: 6.

As to this clonotype: The junction differs from germline at one of its ends, possibly a read error. The genes are TRBV7-9 and TRBJ1-2; a weak D match, TRBD1 (5 bases). CDR3 size: 15 residues. Germline V gene sequence: CDR1 SEHNR, CDR2 FQNEAQ (reference sequence). The DNA of the CDR3 is TGTGCCAGCAGCCTCTCCTCCGGGCAGGGTGATGGCTACATCTTC. Translation gives CASSLSSGQGDGYIF.

This clonotype has only a few counts. J is TRBJ1-2 and V is TRBV20-1, with TRBD1 as a possible D gene (6 bases). This CDR3 contains 15 residues. The V end was cut by 3 bases, the J end by 2 bases, with 16 bases between. Germline assignment: CDR1 DFQATT and CDR2 SNEGSKA (reference sequence). CDR3 DNA sequence: TGCAGTGCTAGTTACAGGGACACGATAAACTATGGCTACACCTTC. Its protein is CSASYRDTINYGYTF.

This clonotype showed up many times. Here the CDR3 DNA reads TGTGCCAGCAGTTCCACTCGGACGGACTTCGAACTCGGACTAGCGGCCTACGAGCAGTACTTC. Translated: CASSSTRTDFELGLAAYEQYF. The J gene is TRBJ2-7, the V gene TRBV28, with TRBD2 identical over 10 bases. Looked up from germline, CDR1 is MDHEN and CDR2 is SYDVKM. Trimming took 4 bases from V and 2 from J; bases not matched to a gene: 23. This CDR3 contains 21 residues.

Note on this clonotype: An end of the junction differs from the germline gene, which may be a read error. The chain recombines TRBV20-1 with TRBJ1-5; D gene ambiguous. CDR3 length equals 16 residues. Germline V gene data show CDR1 as DFQATT and CDR2 as SNEGSKA (reference sequence). The CDR3 nucleotides read TGCGGTGCCTTTAACCCTTTACGGGATGGGGATCAGCCCCAGCATTTT. Translation: CGAFNPLRDGDQPQHF.

There are a few counts of this clonotype. The chain carries TRBV6-2 or TRBV6-3 and TRBJ1-1; D is undetermined. CDR3 size: 12 residues. Germline lookup yields CDR1 MNHEY and CDR2 SVGEGT. Between the trimmed V and J ends, which lost 5 bases and 6 bases, there was a span of 10 bases. The CDR3 protein is CASSRWTSEAFF. The DNA for the CDR3 is TGTGCCAGCAGTCGTTGGACCTCTGAAGCTTTCTTT.